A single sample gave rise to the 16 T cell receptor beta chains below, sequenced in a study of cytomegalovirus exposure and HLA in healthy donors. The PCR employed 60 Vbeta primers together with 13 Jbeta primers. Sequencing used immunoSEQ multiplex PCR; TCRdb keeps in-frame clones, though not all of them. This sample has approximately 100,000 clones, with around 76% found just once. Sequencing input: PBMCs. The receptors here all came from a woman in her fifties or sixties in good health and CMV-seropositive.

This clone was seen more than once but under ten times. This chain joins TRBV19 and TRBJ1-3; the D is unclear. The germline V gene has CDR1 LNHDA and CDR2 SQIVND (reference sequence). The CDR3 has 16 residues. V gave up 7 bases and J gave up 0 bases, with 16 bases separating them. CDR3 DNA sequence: TGTGCCAGTACCTCACTCGGGGTGAGCTCTGGAAACACCATATATTTT. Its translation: CASTSLGVSSGNTIYF.

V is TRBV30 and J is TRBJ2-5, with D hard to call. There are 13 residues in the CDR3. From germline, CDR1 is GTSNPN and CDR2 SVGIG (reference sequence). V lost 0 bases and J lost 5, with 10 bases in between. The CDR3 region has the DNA TGTGCCTGGAGTGTACTATTCCGGGAGACCCAGTACTTC. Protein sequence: CAWSVLFRETQYF.

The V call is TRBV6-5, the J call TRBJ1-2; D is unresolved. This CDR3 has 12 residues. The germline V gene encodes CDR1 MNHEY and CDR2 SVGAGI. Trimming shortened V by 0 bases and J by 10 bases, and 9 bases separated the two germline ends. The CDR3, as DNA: TGTGCCAGCAGTTACTCGAGAGGGTCCTACACCTTC. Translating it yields CASSYSRGSYTF.

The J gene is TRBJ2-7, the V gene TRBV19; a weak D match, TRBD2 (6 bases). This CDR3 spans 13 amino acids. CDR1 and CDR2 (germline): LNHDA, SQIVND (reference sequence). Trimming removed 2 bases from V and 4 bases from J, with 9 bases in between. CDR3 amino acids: CASSISRGYEQYF. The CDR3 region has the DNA TGTGCCAGTAGTATATCCCGGGGGTACGAGCAGTACTTC.

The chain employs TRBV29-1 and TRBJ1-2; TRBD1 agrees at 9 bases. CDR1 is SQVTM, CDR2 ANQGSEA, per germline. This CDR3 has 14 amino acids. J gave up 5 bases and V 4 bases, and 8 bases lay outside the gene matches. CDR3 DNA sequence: TGCAGCGTTGCCCCCGGGACAGGGTTTTATGGCTACACCTTC. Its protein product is CSVAPGTGFYGYTF.

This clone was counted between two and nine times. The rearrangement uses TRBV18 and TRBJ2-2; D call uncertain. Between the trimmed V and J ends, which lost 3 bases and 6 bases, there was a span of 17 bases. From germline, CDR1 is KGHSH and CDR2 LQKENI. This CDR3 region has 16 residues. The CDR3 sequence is CASSPPWPSGAGELFF. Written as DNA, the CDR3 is TGTGCCAGCTCACCGCCGTGGCCTTCCGGAGCCGGGGAGCTGTTTTTT. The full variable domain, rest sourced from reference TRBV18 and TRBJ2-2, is NAGVMQNPRHLVRRRGQEARLRCSPMKGHSHVYWYRQLPEEGLKFMVYLQKENIIDESGMPKERFSAEFPKEGPSILRIQQVVRGDSAAYFCASSPPWPSGAGELFFGEGSRLTVL.

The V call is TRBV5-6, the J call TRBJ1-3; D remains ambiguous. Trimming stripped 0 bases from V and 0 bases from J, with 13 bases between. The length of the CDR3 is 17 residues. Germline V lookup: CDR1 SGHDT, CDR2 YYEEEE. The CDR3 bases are TGTGCCAGCAGCTTGGGGGCCCTTCGGCCCTCTGGAAACACCATATATTTT. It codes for CASSLGALRPSGNTIYF.

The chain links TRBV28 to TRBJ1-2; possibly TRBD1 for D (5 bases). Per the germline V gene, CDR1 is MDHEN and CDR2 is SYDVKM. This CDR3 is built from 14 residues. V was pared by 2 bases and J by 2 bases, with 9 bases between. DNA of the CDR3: TGTGCCAGCAGTTTAGACAGAAACAACTATGGCTACACCTTC. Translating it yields CASSLDRNNYGYTF.

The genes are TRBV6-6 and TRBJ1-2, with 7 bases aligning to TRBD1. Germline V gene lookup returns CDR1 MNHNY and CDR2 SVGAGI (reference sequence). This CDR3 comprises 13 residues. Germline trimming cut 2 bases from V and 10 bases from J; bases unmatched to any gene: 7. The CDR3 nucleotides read TGTGCCAGCAGTTACAATAGGGACAGTTCCTACACCTTC. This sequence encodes CASSYNRDSSYTF.

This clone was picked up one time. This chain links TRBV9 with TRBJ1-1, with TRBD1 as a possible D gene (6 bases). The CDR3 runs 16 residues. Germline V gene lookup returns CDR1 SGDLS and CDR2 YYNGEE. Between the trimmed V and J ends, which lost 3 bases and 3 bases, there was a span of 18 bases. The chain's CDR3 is CASSASYRDGDTEAFF. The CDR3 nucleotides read TGTGCCAGCAGCGCTTCGTACAGGGATGGTGACACTGAAGCTTTCTTT.

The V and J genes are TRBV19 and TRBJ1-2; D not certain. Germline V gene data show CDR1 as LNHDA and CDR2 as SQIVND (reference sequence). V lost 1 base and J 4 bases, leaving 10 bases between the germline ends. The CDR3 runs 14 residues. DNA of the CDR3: TGTGCCAGTAGTATAGGGGAGGGAGTCTATGGCTACACCTTC. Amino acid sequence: CASSIGEGVYGYTF.

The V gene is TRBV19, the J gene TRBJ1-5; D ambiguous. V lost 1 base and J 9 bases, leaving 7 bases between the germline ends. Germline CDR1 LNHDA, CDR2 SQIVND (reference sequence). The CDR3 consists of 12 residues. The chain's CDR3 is CASSIGEMPQHF. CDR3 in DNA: TGTGCCAGTAGTATAGGGGAGATGCCCCAGCATTTT.

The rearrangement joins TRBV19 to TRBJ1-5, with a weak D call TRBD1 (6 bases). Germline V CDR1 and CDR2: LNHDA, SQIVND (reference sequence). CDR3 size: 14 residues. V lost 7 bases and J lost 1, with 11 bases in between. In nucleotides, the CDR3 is TGTGCCAGTACACAGGGTTGGAGCAATCAGCCCCAGCATTTT. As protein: CASTQGWSNQPQHF. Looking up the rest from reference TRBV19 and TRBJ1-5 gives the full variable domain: DGGITQSPKYLFRKEGQNVTLSCEQNLNHDAMYWYRQDPGQGLRLIYYSQIVNDFQKGDIAEGYSVSREKKESFPLTVTSAQKNPTAFYLCASTQGWSNQPQHFGDGTRLSIL.

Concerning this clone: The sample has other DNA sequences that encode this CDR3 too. The CDR3 DNA follows: TGTGCCAGCAGCTTGGGACAGGGATCCTACGAGCAGTACTTC. This sequence encodes CASSLGQGSYEQYF. The V call is TRBV5-6, the J call TRBJ2-7; 7 bases align to TRBD1. In germline, CDR1 is SGHDT, CDR2 YYEEEE. The length of the CDR3 is 14 residues. The ends lost 0 bases at V and 1 base at J; junction bases unmatched: 1. Based on the CDR3 plus reference TRBV5-6 and TRBJ2-7, the full variable domain is DAGVTQSPTHLIKTRGQQVTLRCSPKSGHDTVSWYQQALGQGPQFIFQYYEEEERQRGNFPDRFSGHQFPNYSSELNVNALLLGDSALYLCASSLGQGSYEQYFGPGTRLTVT.

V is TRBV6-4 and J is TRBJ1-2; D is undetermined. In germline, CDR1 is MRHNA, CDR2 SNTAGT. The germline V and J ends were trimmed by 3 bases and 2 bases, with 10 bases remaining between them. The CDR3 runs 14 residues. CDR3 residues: CASSESTQNYGYTF. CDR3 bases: TGTGCCAGCAGTGAGTCAACACAGAACTATGGCTACACCTTC.

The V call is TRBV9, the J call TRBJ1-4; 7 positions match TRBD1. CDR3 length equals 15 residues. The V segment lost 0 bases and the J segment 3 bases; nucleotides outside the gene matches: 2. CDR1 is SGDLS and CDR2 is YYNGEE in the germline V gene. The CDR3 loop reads CASSVGRGANEKLFF. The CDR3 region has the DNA TGTGCCAGCAGCGTAGGCAGGGGGGCTAATGAAAAACTGTTTTTT.